The TCR beta chain described here comes from a study of glioma-infiltrating T cells after dendritic cell vaccination. With V trimmed by 1 base and J by 5 bases, 9 bases remained unmatched. This CDR3 contains 16 residues. CDR1 SGHTS and CDR2 YDEGEE come from the germline V gene. Amplification used 60 V beta primers and 13 J beta primers. The protocol was immunoSEQ multiplex PCR, while the TCRdb copy is restricted to in-frame clones and leaves out a portion. The profile shows tens of thousands of clones, approximately 80% of them singletons. This chain joins TRBV5-8 and TRBJ2-1, with 7 bases identical to TRBD2. Specimen: blood, collected before dendritic cell vaccination. The sequence derives from a human donor with glioblastoma. CDR3 sequence: CASSLRLARTNNEQFF. The CDR3 bases are TGTGCCAGCAGCTTGAGACTAGCTCGGACCAACAATGAGCAGTTCTTC.